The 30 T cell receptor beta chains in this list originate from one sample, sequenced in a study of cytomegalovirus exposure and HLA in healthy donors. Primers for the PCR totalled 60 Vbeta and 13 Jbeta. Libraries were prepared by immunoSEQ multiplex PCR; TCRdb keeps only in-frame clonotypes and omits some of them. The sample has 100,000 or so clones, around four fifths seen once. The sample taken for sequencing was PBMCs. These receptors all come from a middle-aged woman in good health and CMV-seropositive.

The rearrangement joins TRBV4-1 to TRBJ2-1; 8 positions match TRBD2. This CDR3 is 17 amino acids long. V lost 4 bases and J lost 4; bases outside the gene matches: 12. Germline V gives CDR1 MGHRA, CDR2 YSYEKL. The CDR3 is CASSPSFGSGVYNEQFF. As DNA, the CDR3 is TGCGCCAGCAGCCCCTCATTTGGTAGCGGGGTTTACAATGAGCAGTTCTTC.

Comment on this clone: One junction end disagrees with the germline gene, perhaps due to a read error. CDR3 nucleotides: TGTTCCAGCAGCTTAACTTCAGGGTTCTACGAGCAGTACTTC. It translates to CSSSLTSGFYEQYF. The rearrangement joins TRBV7-9 to TRBJ2-7, with D maybe TRBD1 (5 bases). From germline, CDR1 is SEHNR and CDR2 FQNEAQ (reference sequence). The CDR3 runs 14 residues.

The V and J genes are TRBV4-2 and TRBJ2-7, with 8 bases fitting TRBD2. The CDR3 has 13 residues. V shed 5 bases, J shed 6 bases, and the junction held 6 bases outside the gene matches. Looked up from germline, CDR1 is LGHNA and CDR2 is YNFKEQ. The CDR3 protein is CASSKQSGGEQYF. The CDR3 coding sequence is TGTGCCAGCAGCAAACAGAGCGGGGGCGAGCAGTACTTC.

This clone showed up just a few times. DNA for the CDR3: TGCGCCAGCAGCTTGGAGATCCGGGACACTGGCTACACCTTC. Its protein is CASSLEIRDTGYTF. The chain uses TRBV5-1 and TRBJ1-2; a possible D gene is TRBD1 (6 bases). The V and J ends lost 0 bases and 7 bases respectively, with 13 bases between them. This CDR3 has 14 amino acids. From germline, CDR1 is SGHRS and CDR2 YFSETQ.

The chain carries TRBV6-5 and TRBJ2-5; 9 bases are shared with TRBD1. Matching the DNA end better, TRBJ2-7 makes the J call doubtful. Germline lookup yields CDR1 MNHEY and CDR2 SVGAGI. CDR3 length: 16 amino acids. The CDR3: CASSYRMGTGRYEQYF. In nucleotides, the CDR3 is TGTGCCAGCAGTTACCGAATGGGGACAGGGCGCTACGAGCAGTACTTC.

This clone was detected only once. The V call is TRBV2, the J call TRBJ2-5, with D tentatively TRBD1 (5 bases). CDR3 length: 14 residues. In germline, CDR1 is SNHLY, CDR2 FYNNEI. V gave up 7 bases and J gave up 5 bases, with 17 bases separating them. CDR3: CASISYQGAETQYF. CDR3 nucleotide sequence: TGTGCCAGCATTTCCTACCAGGGTGCGGAGACCCAGTACTTC.

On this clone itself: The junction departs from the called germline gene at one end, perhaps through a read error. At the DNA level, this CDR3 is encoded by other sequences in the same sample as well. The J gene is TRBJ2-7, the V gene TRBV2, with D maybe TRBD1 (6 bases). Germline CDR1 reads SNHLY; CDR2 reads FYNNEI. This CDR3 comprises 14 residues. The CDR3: CASSEQGDRYEQYF. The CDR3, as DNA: TGCGCCAGCAGTGAACAGGGTGATCGTTACGAGCAGTACTTC.

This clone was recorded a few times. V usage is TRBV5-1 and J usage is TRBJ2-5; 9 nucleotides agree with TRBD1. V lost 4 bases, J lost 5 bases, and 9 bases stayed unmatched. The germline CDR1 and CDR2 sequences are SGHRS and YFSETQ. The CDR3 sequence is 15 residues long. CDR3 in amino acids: CASSKSTGGAETQYF. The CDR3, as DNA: TGCGCCAGCAGCAAATCGACAGGGGGTGCGGAGACCCAGTACTTC. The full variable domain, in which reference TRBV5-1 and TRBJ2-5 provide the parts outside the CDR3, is KAGVTQTPRYLIKTRGQQVTLSCSPISGHRSVSWYQQTPGQGLQFLFEYFSETQRNKGNFPGRFSGRQFSNSRSEMNVSTLELGDSALYLCASSKSTGGAETQYFGPGTRLLVL.

The CDR3 DNA reads TGCGCCAGCAGCTTGGCTCCAGGGAAGTGGACTGAAGCTTTCTTT. It yields the protein CASSLAPGKWTEAFF. The rearrangement joins TRBV5-1 to TRBJ1-1, with a tentative D call TRBD1 (5 bases). The CDR3 extends over 15 amino acids. Germline V gives CDR1 SGHRS, CDR2 YFSETQ. V lost 0 bases and J 5 bases, leaving 14 bases between the germline ends.

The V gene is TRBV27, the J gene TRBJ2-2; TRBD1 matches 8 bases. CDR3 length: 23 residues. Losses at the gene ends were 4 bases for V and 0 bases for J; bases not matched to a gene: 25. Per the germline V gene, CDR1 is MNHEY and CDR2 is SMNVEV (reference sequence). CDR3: CASSYHPPHGTGHGFANTGELFF. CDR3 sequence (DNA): TGTGCCAGCAGTTATCACCCCCCACATGGGACAGGCCACGGCTTCGCGAACACCGGGGAGCTGTTTTTT.

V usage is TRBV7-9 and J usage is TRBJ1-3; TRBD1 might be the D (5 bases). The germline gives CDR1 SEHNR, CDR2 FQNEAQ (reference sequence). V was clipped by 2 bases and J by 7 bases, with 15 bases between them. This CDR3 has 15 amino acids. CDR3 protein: CASSLQGEGKNTIYF. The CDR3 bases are TGTGCCAGCAGCTTACAAGGGGAAGGAAAGAACACCATATATTTT.

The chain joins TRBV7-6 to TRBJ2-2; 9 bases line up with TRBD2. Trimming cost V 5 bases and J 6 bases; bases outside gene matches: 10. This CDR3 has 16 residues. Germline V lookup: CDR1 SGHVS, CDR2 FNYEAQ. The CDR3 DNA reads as TGTGCCAGCAGCCTTGGACTAGCGCCAGGGGCCGGGGAGCTGTTTTTT. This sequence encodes CASSLGLAPGAGELFF. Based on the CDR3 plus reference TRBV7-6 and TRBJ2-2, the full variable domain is GAGVSQSPRYKVTKRGQDVALRCDPISGHVSLYWYRQALGQGPEFLTYFNYEAQQDKSGLPNDRFSAERPEGSISTLTIQRTEQRDSAMYRCASSLGLAPGAGELFFGEGSRLTVL.

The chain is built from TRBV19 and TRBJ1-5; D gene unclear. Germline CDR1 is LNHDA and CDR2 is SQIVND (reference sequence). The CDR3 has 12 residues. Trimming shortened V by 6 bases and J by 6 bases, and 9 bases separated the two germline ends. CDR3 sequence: CASRGGLQPQHF. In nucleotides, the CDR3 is TGTGCCAGTAGGGGAGGGCTTCAGCCCCAGCATTTT.

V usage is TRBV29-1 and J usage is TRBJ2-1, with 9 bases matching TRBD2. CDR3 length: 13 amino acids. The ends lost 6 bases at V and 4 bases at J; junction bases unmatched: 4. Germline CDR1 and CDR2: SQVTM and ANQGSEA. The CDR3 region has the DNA TGCAGCGTGGGCAGCGGGAGGTACAATGAGCAGTTCTTC. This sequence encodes CSVGSGRYNEQFF.

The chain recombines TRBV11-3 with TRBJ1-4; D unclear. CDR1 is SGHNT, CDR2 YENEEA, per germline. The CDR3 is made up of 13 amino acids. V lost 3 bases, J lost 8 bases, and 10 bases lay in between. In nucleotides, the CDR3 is TGTGCCAGCAGCTTGGAGGGCCGAGAAAAACTGTTTTTT. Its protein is CASSLEGREKLFF.

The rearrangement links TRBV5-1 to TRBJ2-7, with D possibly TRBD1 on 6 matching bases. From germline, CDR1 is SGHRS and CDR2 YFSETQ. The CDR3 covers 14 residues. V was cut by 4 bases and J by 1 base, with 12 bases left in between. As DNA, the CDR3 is TGCGCCAGCAGCCTCGGGGACACATCCTACGAGCAGTACTTC. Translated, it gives CASSLGDTSYEQYF.

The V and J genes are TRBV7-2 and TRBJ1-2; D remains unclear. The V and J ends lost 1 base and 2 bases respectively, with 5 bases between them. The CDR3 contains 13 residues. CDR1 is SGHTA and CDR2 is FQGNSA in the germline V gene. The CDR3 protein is CASSLVTNYGYTF. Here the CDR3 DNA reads TGTGCCAGCAGCTTAGTTACAAACTATGGCTACACCTTC.

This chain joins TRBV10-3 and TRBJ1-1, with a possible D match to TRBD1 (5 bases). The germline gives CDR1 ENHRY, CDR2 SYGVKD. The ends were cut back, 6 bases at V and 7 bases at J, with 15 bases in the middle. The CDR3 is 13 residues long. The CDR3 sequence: CAIRGLDTLEAFF. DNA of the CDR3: TGTGCCATCAGGGGATTGGACACTCTTGAAGCTTTCTTT.

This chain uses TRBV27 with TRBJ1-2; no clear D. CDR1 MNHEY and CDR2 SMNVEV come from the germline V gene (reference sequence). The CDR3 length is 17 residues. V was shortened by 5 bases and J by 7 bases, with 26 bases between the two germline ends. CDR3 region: CASSTTNYREGEGGYTF. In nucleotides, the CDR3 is TGTGCCAGCAGTACTACCAATTACCGGGAAGGTGAGGGTGGCTACACCTTC.

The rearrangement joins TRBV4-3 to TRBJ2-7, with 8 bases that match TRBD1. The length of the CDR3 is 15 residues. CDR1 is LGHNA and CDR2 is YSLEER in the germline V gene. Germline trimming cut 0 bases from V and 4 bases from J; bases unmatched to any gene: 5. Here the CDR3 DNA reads TGCGCCAGCAGCCAAGAACGGGACAGGAGGTACGAGCAGTACTTC. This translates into CASSQERDRRYEQYF.

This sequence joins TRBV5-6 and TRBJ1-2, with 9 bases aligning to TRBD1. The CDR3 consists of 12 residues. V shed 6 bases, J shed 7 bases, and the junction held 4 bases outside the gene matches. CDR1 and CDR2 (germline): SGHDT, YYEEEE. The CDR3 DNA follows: TGTGCCAGCATCGGGACAGGGCCTGGCTACACCTTC. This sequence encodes CASIGTGPGYTF.

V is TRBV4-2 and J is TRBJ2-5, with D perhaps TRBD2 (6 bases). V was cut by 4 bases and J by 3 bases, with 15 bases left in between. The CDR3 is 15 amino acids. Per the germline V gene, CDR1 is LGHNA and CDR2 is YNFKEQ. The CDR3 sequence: CASSPHSGGEETQYF. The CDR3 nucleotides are TGTGCCAGCAGCCCTCATAGCGGAGGGGAAGAGACCCAGTACTTC.

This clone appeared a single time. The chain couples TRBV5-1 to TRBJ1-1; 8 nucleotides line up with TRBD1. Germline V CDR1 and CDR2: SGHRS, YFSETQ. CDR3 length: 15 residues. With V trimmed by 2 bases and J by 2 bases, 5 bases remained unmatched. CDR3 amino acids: CASSFRAGGNTEAFF. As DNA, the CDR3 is TGCGCCAGCAGCTTCCGGGCAGGGGGCAACACTGAAGCTTTCTTT.

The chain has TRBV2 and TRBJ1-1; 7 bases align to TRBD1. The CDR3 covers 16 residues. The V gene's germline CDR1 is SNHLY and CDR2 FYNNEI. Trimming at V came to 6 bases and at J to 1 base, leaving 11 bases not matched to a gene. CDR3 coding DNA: TGTGCCAGCAGAAACCCGTGGACAGGCCCGAACACTGAAGCTTTCTTT. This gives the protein CASRNPWTGPNTEAFF.

The CDR3 reads CASSATGYQETQYF. CDR3 bases: TGTGCCAGCAGCGCGACAGGGTACCAAGAGACCCAGTACTTC. The chain has TRBV9 and TRBJ2-5, with 7 bases lining up with TRBD1. Per germline, CDR1 SGDLS and CDR2 YYNGEE. J gave up 0 bases and V 3 bases, and 2 bases lay outside the gene matches. The CDR3 runs 14 residues.

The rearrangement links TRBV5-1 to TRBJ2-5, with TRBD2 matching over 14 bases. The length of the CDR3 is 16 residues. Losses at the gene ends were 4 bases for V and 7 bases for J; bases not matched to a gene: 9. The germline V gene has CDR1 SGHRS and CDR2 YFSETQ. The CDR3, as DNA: TGCGCCAGCAGCAGGGGACTAGCGGGAGAGGTAACGACCCAGTACTTC. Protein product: CASSRGLAGEVTTQYF.

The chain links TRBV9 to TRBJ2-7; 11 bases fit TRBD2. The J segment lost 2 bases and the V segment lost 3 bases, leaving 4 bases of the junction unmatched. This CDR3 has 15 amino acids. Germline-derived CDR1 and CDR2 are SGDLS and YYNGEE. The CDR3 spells CASSGGTSGAYEQYF. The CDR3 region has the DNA TGTGCCAGCAGCGGCGGGACTAGCGGAGCCTACGAGCAGTACTTC.

The CDR3 DNA reads TGTGCTTCCCGTCCGGGGGGGAGGGATAATGAGCAGTTCTTC. Protein product: CASRPGGRDNEQFF. The chain couples TRBV12-5 to TRBJ2-1, with 8 positions matching TRBD2. This CDR3 comprises 14 residues. Trimming cost V 11 bases and J 7 bases; bases outside gene matches: 13. In germline, CDR1 is LGHNT, CDR2 FRNRAP.

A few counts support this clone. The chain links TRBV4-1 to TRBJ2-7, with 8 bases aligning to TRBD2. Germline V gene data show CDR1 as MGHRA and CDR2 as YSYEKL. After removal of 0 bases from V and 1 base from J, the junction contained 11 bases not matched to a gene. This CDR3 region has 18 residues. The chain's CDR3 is CASSQDLAGLAGSYEQYF. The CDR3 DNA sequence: TGCGCCAGCAGCCAAGATCTGGCTGGTCTAGCGGGTTCCTACGAGCAGTACTTC.

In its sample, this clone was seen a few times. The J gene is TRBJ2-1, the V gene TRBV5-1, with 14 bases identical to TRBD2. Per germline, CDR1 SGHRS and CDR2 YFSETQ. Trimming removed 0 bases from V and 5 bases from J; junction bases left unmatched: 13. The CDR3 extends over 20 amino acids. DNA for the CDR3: TGCGCCAGCAGCTTGGTGGGGATCATAGGACTAGCGGGAGGAAACAATGAGCAGTTCTTC. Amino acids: CASSLVGIIGLAGGNNEQFF.